This TCR beta chain was captured by sequencing in a study of T cell repertoires and HLA-DP antigens. Study details: Versus self, one alloantigen differed at one groove amino acid, the other at nine to eleven. The donors, ranging 18-to-29 to 60-to-69 years, included two males and one female.

CD4+ cells expanded for about 14 days were restimulated 24 h with allogeneic-DPB1 HeLa cells. Stimulation used HeLa cells expressing transduced HLA-DPA1/DPB1, HLA-DM, invariant chain and CD80. Using immunoSEQ multiplex PCR, the repertoire was profiled, and TCRdb retains in-frame clones only, with some absent. Of 3,600 or so clones listed, over 60% were seen once; the top ten hold roughly 20%. The V gene's germline CDR1 is SGHTA and CDR2 FQGNSA. V lost 4 bases, J lost 5 bases, and 9 bases stayed unmatched. This CDR3 is 16 amino acids long. Input material: CD137- CD4+ T cells from cultured PBMCs. The gene calls are TRBV7-2 and TRBJ1-2; 11 nucleotides align to TRBD1. The clonotype was recovered from a young woman in good health and CMV-seronegative. The CDR3 DNA sequence: TGTGCCAGCAGCTGGGACAGGGGGTTTGGGGAATATGGCTACACCTTC. Translated, it gives CASSWDRGFGEYGYTF. Combining the CDR3 with reference TRBV7-2 and TRBJ1-2 gives the whole variable domain GAGVSQSPSNKVTEKGKDVELRCDPISGHTALYWYRQSLGQGLEFLIYFQGNSAPDKSGLPSDRFSAERTGGSVSTLTIQRTQQEDSAVYLCASSWDRGFGEYGYTFGSGTRLTVV.